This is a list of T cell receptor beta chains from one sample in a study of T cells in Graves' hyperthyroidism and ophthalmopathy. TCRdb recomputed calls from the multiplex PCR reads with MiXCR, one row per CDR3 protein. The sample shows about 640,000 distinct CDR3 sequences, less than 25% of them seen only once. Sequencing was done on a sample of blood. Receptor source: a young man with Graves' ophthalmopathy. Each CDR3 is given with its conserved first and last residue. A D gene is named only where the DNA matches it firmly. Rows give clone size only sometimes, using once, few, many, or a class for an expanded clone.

CDR3 protein: CASSLEPLYNEQFF
CDR3 DNA: TGTGCCAGCAGTTTAGAACCTCTCTACAATGAGCAGTTCTTC
V gene: TRBV12-3/TRBV12-4
D gene: -
clone size: few
J gene: TRBJ2-1

CDR3 protein: CASSDLPAQETQYF
CDR3 DNA: TGTGCCAGCAGTGATCTTCCGGCACAAGAGACCCAGTACTTC
V gene: TRBV2
D gene: -
clone size: -
J gene: TRBJ2-5

CDR3 protein: CASRTRGTGKETQYF
CDR3 DNA: TGTGCCAGCAGGACCCGAGGGACAGGGAAAGAGACCCAGTACTTC
V gene: TRBV6-1
D gene: TRBD1
clone size: many
J gene: TRBJ2-5

CDR3 protein: CSARGSTSGSLETQYF
CDR3 DNA: TGCAGTGCTAGAGGATCGACTAGCGGGAGCTTAGAGACCCAGTACTTC
V gene: TRBV20-1
D gene: TRBD2
clone size: few
J gene: TRBJ2-5

CDR3 protein: CASSRTAPNPQYF
CDR3 DNA: TGTGCCAGCAGCCGGACAGCACCTAATCCGCAGTATTTT
V gene: TRBV6-1
D gene: -
clone size: few
J gene: TRBJ2-3

CDR3 protein: CASSQVSQSSGGEQFF
CDR3 DNA: TGCGCCAGCAGCCAAGTGAGCCAATCATCAGGGGGCGAGCAGTTCTTC
V gene: TRBV4-1
D gene: TRBD1
clone size: -
J gene: TRBJ2-1

CDR3 protein: CASSERGANTGELFF
CDR3 DNA: TGTGCCAGCAGTGAACGCGGGGCGAACACCGGGGAGCTGTTTTTT
V gene: TRBV6-1
D gene: -
clone size: -
J gene: TRBJ2-2

CDR3 protein: CASRIRRESNQPQHF
CDR3 DNA: TGTGCCAGCCGAATCCGCAGGGAAAGCAATCAGCCCCAGCATTTT
V gene: TRBV19
D gene: -
clone size: -
J gene: TRBJ1-5

CDR3 protein: CASSQDRRTSDQPQHF
CDR3 DNA: TGCGCCAGCAGCCAAGATCGTCGGACATCCGATCAGCCCCAGCATTTT
V gene: TRBV4-1
D gene: -
clone size: few
J gene: TRBJ1-5

CDR3 protein: CATSADGLSGNTIYF
CDR3 DNA: TGTGCCACCAGCGCGGACGGACTATCTGGAAACACCATATATTTT
V gene: TRBV15
D gene: -
clone size: few
J gene: TRBJ1-3

CDR3 protein: CASSEGLAGGYPTYEQYF
CDR3 DNA: TGCGCCAGCAGTGAAGGGCTAGCGGGAGGGTACCCGACCTACGAGCAGTACTTC
V gene: TRBV10-2
D gene: TRBD2
clone size: -
J gene: TRBJ2-7

CDR3 protein: CAIKTGTNDETQYF
CDR3 DNA: TGTGCCATCAAAACCGGGACGAATGATGAAACCCAGTACTTC
V gene: TRBV10-3
D gene: -
clone size: few
J gene: TRBJ2-5

CDR3 protein: CASISLASGATYEQYF
CDR3 DNA: TGTGCCAGCATCTCCCTGGCTAGCGGGGCTACCTACGAGCAGTACTTC
V gene: TRBV27
D gene: TRBD2
clone size: many
J gene: TRBJ2-7

CDR3 protein: CASTEMDGRGETQYF
CDR3 DNA: TGTGCCAGCACCGAGATGGACGGGAGGGGAGAGACCCAGTACTTC
V gene: TRBV11-2
D gene: TRBD2
clone size: many
J gene: TRBJ2-5

CDR3 protein: CSVVLEWSYEQYF
CDR3 DNA: TGCAGCGTTGTTCTAGAATGGTCCTACGAGCAGTACTTC
V gene: TRBV29-1
D gene: -
clone size: -
J gene: TRBJ2-7

CDR3 protein: CASRNTGFAQETQYF
CDR3 DNA: TGTGCCAGCAGGAATACAGGGTTCGCCCAAGAGACCCAGTACTTC
V gene: TRBV27
D gene: -
clone size: few
J gene: TRBJ2-5

CDR3 protein: CASSPWGQGADTQYF
CDR3 DNA: TGTGCCAGCAGTCCATGGGGACAGGGGGCCGATACGCAGTATTTT
V gene: TRBV28
D gene: TRBD1
clone size: few
J gene: TRBJ2-3

CDR3 protein: CASSVEGDSNQPQHF
CDR3 DNA: TGTGCCAGCAGCGTAGAAGGGGATAGCAATCAGCCCCAGCATTTT
V gene: TRBV9
D gene: -
clone size: few
J gene: TRBJ1-5

CDR3 protein: CASSSGTSGFTDTQYF
CDR3 DNA: TGCGCCAGCAGCTCCGGGACTAGCGGGTTCACAGATACGCAGTATTTT
V gene: TRBV5-1
D gene: TRBD2
clone size: many
J gene: TRBJ2-3

CDR3 protein: CSASGRAWETQYF
CDR3 DNA: TGCAGTGCTAGCGGGAGGGCCTGGGAGACCCAGTACTTC
V gene: TRBV20-1
D gene: TRBD2
clone size: few
J gene: TRBJ2-5

CDR3 protein: CASSLGGLAGPLQQYF
CDR3 DNA: TGTGCCAGCAGCTTAGGGGGACTAGCGGGACCACTTCAGCAGTACTTC
V gene: TRBV11-2
D gene: TRBD2
clone size: -
J gene: TRBJ2-7

CDR3 protein: CASSLGGLYGYTF
CDR3 DNA: TGTGCCAGCAGCTTAGGCGGCCTCTATGGCTACACCTTC
V gene: TRBV11-2
D gene: -
clone size: few
J gene: TRBJ1-2

CDR3 protein: CAWSGLAGGPDTQYF
CDR3 DNA: TGTGCCTGGAGTGGACTAGCGGGAGGGCCAGATACGCAGTATTTT
V gene: TRBV30
D gene: TRBD2
clone size: -
J gene: TRBJ2-3

CDR3 protein: CSAPHEAGKNEQFF
CDR3 DNA: TGCAGTGCCCCCCACGAAGCGGGAAAGAATGAGCAGTTCTTC
V gene: TRBV20-1
D gene: TRBD2
clone size: -
J gene: TRBJ2-1